Described below is a single T cell receptor beta chain sequence and its context. The sample is drawn from a study of blood T cell repertoires in COVID-19. Turning to the study itself: PBMCs, B-cell-depleted T cells, or T cells provided the cDNA or gDNA that made up the material.

Trimming removed 5 bases from V and 2 bases from J, with 12 bases in between. The CDR3 extends over 15 amino acids. Germline lookup yields CDR1 LNHDA and CDR2 SQIVND (reference sequence). In the source study's methods: Estimated nucleated cell counts came from reference gene primer amplification. Clones were read by immunoSEQ multiplex PCR, and TCRdb kept only the in-frame ones, dropping some. The V and J calls and the clone size are those of that table, but D and trimming were determined from the DNA. The sample holds around 160,000 clones, roughly four fifths seen once. The origin of this receptor is a human donor with acute or convalescent COVID-19. The donor label of this sample is uncertain. This chain links TRBV19 with TRBJ1-4; possible D gene TRBD1, 6 bases. Sequences were obtained from peripheral blood. As DNA, the CDR3 is TGTGCCAGTAGTTCTCCTGGACAGACTAATGAAAAACTGTTTTTT. This gives the protein CASSSPGQTNEKLFF. The complete variable domain, with remaining parts taken from reference TRBV19 and TRBJ1-4, reads DGGITQSPKYLFRKEGQNVTLSCEQNLNHDAMYWYRQDPGQGLRLIYYSQIVNDFQKGDIAEGYSVSREKKESFPLTVTSAQKNPTAFYLCASSSPGQTNEKLFFGSGTQLSVL.